This T cell receptor (beta chain) is drawn from a study of vaccination effects on CD4 cells after COVID-19. CD4+ T cells specific for antigen were expanded with viral peptide pools by the ViraFEST assay before sequencing. Isolating CD4+ T cells followed approximately 11 days of culture. Participants got two doses of BNT162b2 or mRNA-1273 vaccine. Every well housed two million PBMC, which grew in culture alongside roughly 10 IU/ml IL-2 and about 10 ug/ml peptides. IL-2 medium supplanted half the medium on days 3 and 7. Study-wide findings and caveats: The study had few convalescent patients and no early post-infection timepoints.

A note on this clone: Its specificity is unknown.

This CDR3 is built from 15 residues. V dropped 4 bases and J dropped 9 bases, with 16 bases sitting between them. The germline V gene has CDR1 MNHEY and CDR2 SVGAGI. Measured with immunoSEQ multiplex PCR; TCRdb has only the in-frame clones, and not every one. Found here are some 29,000 clones, roughly 74% of them singletons; the top ten hold 17%. The sample consisted of CD4+ T cells from PBMCs cultured with HCoV-OC43 spike peptides, taken after COVID-19 vaccination. Subset reported: HCoV-OC43 spike overlapping peptide pool stimulation. The chain recombines TRBV6-5 with TRBJ1-6, with D possibly being TRBD1 (6 bases). The sequence was obtained from a human donor who received a COVID-19 vaccine. In DNA, the CDR3 is TGTGCCAGCAGTTTCGTCGGGGGCGCGGGTTCACCCCTCCACTTT. Its translation is CASSFVGGAGSPLHF.